These T cell receptor beta chains were read from a single sample in a study of Graves' ophthalmopathy and Graves' hyperthyroidism. TCRdb called the multiplex PCR reads again in MiXCR, with one record for every CDR3 protein. This repertoire shows around 590,000 distinct CDR3 sequences, roughly 40% found once; its top ten account for about 4.2%. Sequenced sample: peripheral blood or thyroid tissue (not recorded which). Source of these receptors: an adult man with Graves' hyperthyroidism. The CDR3 runs from the conserved cysteine through the conserved F or W. A D gene is named only where the DNA matches it firmly. Clone size is stated in some rows and not others, as once, few, many or a class when expanded.

DNA	CDR3	size	V	J	D
TGCGCCAGCATCCAACGGGGGGGCCCGGTCAATGAGCAGTTCTTC	CASIQRGGPVNEQFF	NA	TRBV5-1	TRBJ2-1	TRBD2
TGTGCCAGCAGTTTAGGACAGGGCGGCTATGGCTACACCTTC	CASSLGQGGYGYTF	many	TRBV27	TRBJ1-2	TRBD1
TGCAGCGTTGAATGGAACACTGAAGCTTTCTTT	CSVEWNTEAFF	many	TRBV29-1	TRBJ1-1	NA
TGTGCCAGCACCGAAGGGGAGGGGAAGACCCAGTACTTC	CASTEGEGKTQYF	many	TRBV2	TRBJ2-5	TRBD2
TGTGCCAGTAGTATTGGCGGGAATCAGCCCCAGCATTTT	CASSIGGNQPQHF	many	TRBV19	TRBJ1-5	NA
TGCAGCGTTCCCGGGACAGTGACAGACACTAACTATGGCTACACCTTC	CSVPGTVTDTNYGYTF	NA	TRBV29-1	TRBJ1-2	TRBD1
TGTGCCAGCAGCATTGACCCCCTGGAGACCCAGTACTTC	CASSIDPLETQYF	many	TRBV28	TRBJ2-5	NA
TGTGCCAGCAGTGAAGGAGCTTATAGCAATCAGCCCCAGCATTTT	CASSEGAYSNQPQHF	NA	TRBV2	TRBJ1-5	NA
TGTGCCAGCAGCCCCATGAGGGGTCGGGGATTCACTGAAGCTTTCTTT	CASSPMRGRGFTEAFF	NA	TRBV7-2	TRBJ1-1	NA
TGCAGTGCCGACCTACCGGGACAGGGTTTAACGTATGGCTACACCTTC	CSADLPGQGLTYGYTF	many	TRBV20-1	TRBJ1-2	TRBD1
TGTGCCAGCAGCTTATTCGGGGGCTACGAGCAGTACTTC	CASSLFGGYEQYF	many	TRBV11-2	TRBJ2-7	NA
TGTGCCAGCAGCTTCCGGGAGGGGGGGGAAGCTTTCTTT	CASSFREGGEAFF	NA	TRBV5-5	TRBJ1-1	NA
TGCGCCAGCAGCCTGACAGTAAACGGGGAGCTGTTTTTT	CASSLTVNGELFF	many	TRBV5-1	TRBJ2-2	NA
TGTGCCAGCAGCCGAGACAGGGGTCAGGAGACCCAGTACTTC	CASSRDRGQETQYF	many	TRBV7-6	TRBJ2-5	TRBD1
TGTGCCAGCAGCGCACAAGGGAGCTCCTACGAGCAGTACTTC	CASSAQGSSYEQYF	many	TRBV7-2	TRBJ2-7	NA
TGTGCCAGCAGCGAGGTAGCGGGAGGGCCTGACACCGGGGAGCTGTTTTTT	CASSEVAGGPDTGELFF	many	TRBV9	TRBJ2-2	TRBD2
TGCAGTGCTCGGTGGGGTTCGGGGACTGAAGCTTTCTTT	CSARWGSGTEAFF	few	TRBV20-1	TRBJ1-1	NA
TGTGCCAGCAGCGTAGGGACCGGGGCAATTCGCTATGGCTACACCTTC	CASSVGTGAIRYGYTF	many	TRBV9	TRBJ1-2	NA
TGTGCCAGCAGCCAAGATATAGGGAACACCGGGGAGCTGTTTTTT	CASSQDIGNTGELFF	NA	TRBV7-9	TRBJ2-2	NA
TGTGCCACCAGCAGCCAACTTCGAACCCTCCACTTT	CATSSQLRTLHF	many	TRBV15	TRBJ1-6	NA
TGTGCCAGCAGCGGCGCTAGCGGTTCCTACGAGCAGTACTTC	CASSGASGSYEQYF	NA	TRBV2	TRBJ2-7	TRBD2
TGCAGTGCGGGCAGGAATGGAAATTCACCCCTCCACTTT	CSAGRNGNSPLHF	once	TRBV20-1	TRBJ1-6	NA
TGTGCCAGCAAGCAGGGGGCGCCTTACAATGAGCAGTACTTC	CASKQGAPYNEQYF	NA	TRBV10-3	TRBJ2-7	TRBD1
TGTGCCAGCAGCCCGACTAGCGGGAGTATTACCGGGGAGCTGTTTTTT	CASSPTSGSITGELFF	few	TRBV7-9	TRBJ2-2	TRBD2
TGTGCCAGCAGCCAAGGGACATATATGAACACTGAAGCTTTCTTT	CASSQGTYMNTEAFF	NA	TRBV3-1	TRBJ1-1	NA
TGTGCCAGTAGTATACCGGAGGCAGGGTACACCGGGGAGCTGTTTTTT	CASSIPEAGYTGELFF	NA	TRBV19	TRBJ2-2	NA
TGTGCCAGCAGCATCCGGGCCCCTAACACTGAAGCTTTCTTT	CASSIRAPNTEAFF	many	TRBV13	TRBJ1-1	NA
TGTGCCAGCAGAAACGGGCCGTTGAACACTGAAGCTTTCTTT	CASRNGPLNTEAFF	many	TRBV5-8	TRBJ1-1	NA